These 15 T cell receptor beta chains originate from one sample sequenced in a study of OX40 agonist ivuxolimab in advanced cancers. Libraries were prepared by immunoSEQ multiplex PCR; TCRdb keeps only in-frame clonotypes and omits some of them. This repertoire shows some 81,000 clones, over 70% found once; its top ten account for about 0.76%. This sample comprised CD4+ or CD8+ T cells sorted from blood, obtained in a trial of the OX40 agonist ivuxolimab. Receptor source: an adult with an advanced solid tumor such as melanoma, head and neck, liver or kidney cancer.

The chain uses TRBV18 and TRBJ1-4, with unresolved D. Germline V gene lookup returns CDR1 KGHSH and CDR2 LQKENI. With 2 bases removed from V and 0 bases from J, the gap between germline ends came to 16 bases. The CDR3 has 18 amino acids. The CDR3 region is CASSPSTPSAATNEKLFF. The DNA of the CDR3 is TGTGCCAGCTCACCATCGACTCCCTCCGCCGCAACTAATGAAAAACTGTTTTTT. Using reference TRBV18 and TRBJ1-4 for the parts outside the CDR3, the full variable domain is NAGVMQNPRHLVRRRGQEARLRCSPMKGHSHVYWYRQLPEEGLKFMVYLQKENIIDESGMPKERFSAEFPKEGPSILRIQQVVRGDSAAYFCASSPSTPSAATNEKLFFGSGTQLSVL.

The chain links TRBV4-1 to TRBJ2-2; 9 bases map to TRBD2. CDR3 size: 17 residues. V was pared by 1 base and J by 4 bases, with 7 bases of the junction left unmatched. Germline loops: CDR1 MGHRA, CDR2 YSYEKL. The CDR3 region is CASSQVKRGDPTGELFF. CDR3 sequence (DNA): TGCGCCAGCAGCCAAGTGAAGCGGGGGGACCCCACCGGGGAGCTGTTTTTT.

The rearrangement links TRBV6-5 to TRBJ2-2, with D uncertain. The CDR3 totals 14 residues. Germline assignment: CDR1 MNHEY and CDR2 SVGAGI. Trimming cost V 3 bases and J 2 bases, with 7 bases left between them. The CDR3 nucleotides read TGTGCCAGCAGTTATTTCTTAAACACCGGGGAGCTGTTTTTT. This codes for CASSYFLNTGELFF.

V and J are TRBV21-1 and TRBJ2-7. TRBV21-1 is flagged as a pseudogene. This CDR3 is built from 12 residues. The CDR3 DNA reads TGTGCCAGCAGCCTAGGGTCCTACGAGCAGTACTTC. Its translation: CASSLGSYEQYF.

The J gene is TRBJ2-7, the V gene TRBV7-2, with 7 nucleotides matching TRBD2. The germline V gene has CDR1 SGHTA and CDR2 FQGNSA. CDR3 size: 15 residues. The J segment lost 2 bases and the V segment lost 1 base, leaving 5 bases of the junction unmatched. The CDR3 loop is CASSLGGGRAYEQYF. The DNA for the CDR3 is TGTGCCAGCAGCTTAGGGGGGGGACGAGCCTACGAGCAGTACTTC.

In its sample, this clone was seen once. This chain links TRBV7-8 with TRBJ2-7; 8 bases match TRBD2. With V trimmed by 5 bases and J by 2 bases, 8 bases remained unmatched. The CDR3 contains 15 residues. Germline loops: CDR1 SGHVS, CDR2 FQNEAQ. The CDR3 DNA sequence: TGTGCCAGCAGCCCAGTCGTGCGGGGGGCCTACGAGCAGTACTTC. Its translation is CASSPVVRGAYEQYF.

A remark on this clone: At the DNA level, this CDR3 is encoded by other sequences in the same sample as well. V usage is TRBV28 and J usage is TRBJ1-1, with a possible D match to TRBD1 (5 bases). This CDR3 region has 13 residues. V lost 6 bases and J 1 base, leaving 9 bases between the germline ends. Germline CDR1 and CDR2: MDHEN and SYDVKM. CDR3 DNA: TGTGCCAGCAGCCCTGGACAGAACACTGAAGCTTTCTTT. This translates into CASSPGQNTEAFF.

The chain links TRBV10-3 to TRBJ1-2; D unresolved. The CDR3 covers 12 residues. Between the trimmed V and J ends, which lost 0 bases and 6 bases, there was a span of 5 bases. Germline V gene data show CDR1 as ENHRY and CDR2 as SYGVKD. The CDR3, as DNA: TGTGCCATCAGTGAGTCCGGAGATGGCTACACCTTC. It codes for CAISESGDGYTF.

The chain has TRBV7-9 and TRBJ2-1; 8 bases are a match to TRBD1. In germline, CDR1 is SEHNR, CDR2 FQNEAQ (reference sequence). The CDR3 spans 15 residues. V dropped 4 bases and J dropped 5; count of bases not matched to a gene: 7. The CDR3 region has the DNA TGTGCCAGCAGCTCCGGACAGGGTGGCAACAATGAGCAGTTCTTC. As protein: CASSSGQGGNNEQFF.

To note about this clone: This specimen includes other DNA sequences encoding the same CDR3. V and J are TRBV7-2 and TRBJ2-7; possible D gene TRBD1, 6 bases. The length of the CDR3 is 12 residues. Germline CDR1 SGHTA, CDR2 FQGNSA. V was clipped by 5 bases and J by 4 bases, with 9 bases between them. The CDR3 DNA reads TGTGCCAGCAGCCCAGGGGCTTACGAGCAGTACTTC. This sequence encodes CASSPGAYEQYF.

The chain is built from TRBV4-1 and TRBJ1-2; TRBD1 aligns across 9 bases. The CDR3 extends over 16 amino acids. V trimming: 5 bases; J trimming: 5 bases; junction bases outside the gene matches: 12. Germline CDR1 and CDR2: MGHRA and YSYEKL. For the CDR3, the DNA is TGCGCCAGCAGCATGCGCCCGGGACAGGGAAGATATGGCTACACCTTC. Protein sequence: CASSMRPGQGRYGYTF.

This chain links TRBV27 with TRBJ1-5, with a weak D call TRBD1 (6 bases). Between the trimmed V and J ends, which lost 4 bases and 0 bases, there was a span of 10 bases. The CDR3 extends over 15 amino acids. Germline-derived CDR1 and CDR2 are MNHEY and SMNVEV (reference sequence). The CDR3 DNA reads as TGTGCCAGCAGTTCACAGGGTTTTAGCAATCAGCCCCAGCATTTT. Amino acid sequence: CASSSQGFSNQPQHF.

This clone was recorded a few times. The CDR3 DNA follows: TGTGCCAGCAGCCAGGCCGGGGAGCTGTTTTTT. Residues: CASSQAGELFF. The V call is TRBV7-3, the J call TRBJ2-2; no firm D call. Trimming took 5 bases from V and 6 from J, leaving 4 bases between them. The CDR3 runs 11 residues. The V gene's germline CDR1 is SGHTA and CDR2 FQGTGA.

A note on this clone: In the same sample, other DNA sequences code for this CDR3. The V gene is TRBV7-8, the J gene TRBJ1-2; a weak D match, TRBD1 (5 bases). The CDR3 consists of 12 residues. V was clipped by 3 bases and J by 4 bases, with 6 bases between them. Germline CDR1 and CDR2: SGHVS and FQNEAQ. CDR3 residues: CASSLGVYGYTF. DNA for the CDR3: TGTGCCAGCAGCTTGGGGGTCTATGGCTACACCTTC. Full variable domain (outside the CDR3, taken from reference TRBV7-8 and TRBJ1-2): GAGVSQSPRYKVAKRGQDVALRCDPISGHVSLFWYQQALGQGPEFLTYFQNEAQLDKSGLPSDRFFAERPEGSVSTLKIQRTQQEDSAVYLCASSLGVYGYTFGSGTRLTVV.

The chain has TRBV13 and TRBJ2-5, with 14 bases matching TRBD2. The J call may be faulty, since TRBJ2-7 better matches the DNA end. CDR1 is PRHDT and CDR2 is FYEKMQ in the germline V gene (reference sequence). The CDR3 is 15 residues long. The CDR3 DNA sequence: TGTGCCAGCAGACGACTAGCGGGAGGGCCCTACGAGCAGTACTTC. It codes for CASRRLAGGPYEQYF.